The rows below give T cell receptor beta chains drawn from one sample of a study of blood T cell repertoires in COVID-19. TCRdb keeps only in-frame clones here, not all; method: immunoSEQ multiplex PCR. The sample contains about 220,000 clones, around 80% of which appear only once. The sample taken for sequencing was peripheral blood. The receptors stem from a man aged 35 to 55 who had recovered from COVID-19. CDR3s include the opening cysteine and the closing phenylalanine or tryptophan. A D gene is named only where the DNA matches it firmly. Clone size is stated in some rows and not others, as once, few, many or a class when expanded.

>-|TRBV30|-|TRBJ1-6
CAWSDQANSPLHF
TGTGCCTGGAGTGACCAGGCCAATTCACCCCTCCACTTT
>-|TRBV7-8|-|TRBJ2-7
CASSLAGGSYEQYF
TGTGCCAGCAGCTTAGCAGGGGGCTCCTACGAGCAGTACTTC
>-|TRBV9|-|TRBJ2-3
CASSPLEADTQYF
TGTGCCAGCAGCCCTCTAGAGGCAGATACGCAGTATTTT
>TRBD2|TRBV14|-|TRBJ2-3
CASSLGLADTQYF
TGTGCCAGCAGCCTAGGACTAGCAGATACGCAGTATTTT
>-|TRBV5-4|few|TRBJ2-7
CASSLSQQQDYEQYF
TGTGCCAGCAGCTTGTCACAGCAACAAGACTACGAGCAGTACTTC
>TRBD1|TRBV27|many|TRBJ1-2
CASKGAGGFYGYTF
TGTGCCAGCAAGGGGGCAGGGGGCTTCTATGGCTACACCTTC
>TRBD1|TRBV29-1|-|TRBJ2-7
CSGEQGQRQYF
TGCAGCGGCGAACAGGGACAGAGGCAGTACTTC
>TRBD2|TRBV5-1|-|TRBJ2-3
CASSVYSGRDGDTQYF
TGCGCCAGCAGCGTATATAGCGGGAGGGATGGAGATACGCAGTATTTT
>-|TRBV28|-|TRBJ1-5
CASRQGGDQPQHF
TGTGCCAGCAGACAGGGCGGCGATCAGCCCCAGCATTTT
>TRBD2|TRBV10-1|-|TRBJ2-1
CASSELRGADNEQFF
TGCGCCAGCAGTGAGTTGCGGGGGGCCGACAATGAGCAGTTCTTC
>TRBD2|TRBV7-6|-|TRBJ2-5
CASSAASGREQETQYF
TGTGCCAGCAGCGCGGCTAGCGGGAGGGAACAAGAGACCCAGTACTTC
>TRBD1|TRBV7-9|few|TRBJ1-2
CASSLRDSYGYTF
TGTGCCAGCAGCCTCCGGGACAGCTATGGCTACACCTTC
>-|TRBV7-9|-|TRBJ2-1
CASSLSRARSVSYNEQFF
TGTGCCAGCAGCTTATCTCGCGCCCGCTCCGTCTCCTACAATGAGCAGTTCTTC
>TRBD1|TRBV18|-|TRBJ2-7
CASSPSQGANEQYF
TGTGCCAGCTCACCCTCGCAGGGGGCGAACGAGCAGTACTTC
>-|TRBV5-5|-|TRBJ1-1
CASSLEQFTEAFF
TGTGCCAGCAGCTTGGAACAGTTCACTGAAGCTTTCTTT
>-|TRBV4-3|-|TRBJ1-1
CASSQGGGKNTEAFF
TGCGCCAGCAGCCAAGGCGGGGGAAAGAACACTGAAGCTTTCTTT
>-|TRBV11-3|once|TRBJ2-1
CASSLDSTGEDNEQFF
TGTGCCAGCAGCTTAGATTCAACCGGGGAGGACAATGAGCAGTTCTTC
>TRBD1|TRBV24-1|-|TRBJ2-2
CATSDPGQGFQGLFF
TGTGCCACCAGTGACCCTGGACAGGGTTTCCAGGGGCTGTTTTTT
>-|TRBV5-1|-|TRBJ2-2
CASSPGLGTGELFF
TGCGCCAGCAGCCCAGGACTGGGCACCGGGGAGCTGTTTTTT
>-|TRBV7-9|-|TRBJ2-1
CASSLGLNEQFF
TGTGCCAGCAGCTTAGGGCTTAATGAGCAGTTCTTC
>TRBD1|TRBV5-1|-|TRBJ1-2
CASSQDRLGYGYTF
TGCGCCAGCAGCCAGGACAGGCTAGGGTATGGCTACACCTTC
>TRBD1|TRBV11-2|-|TRBJ1-1
CASSLRQGVMNTEAFF
TGTGCCAGCAGCTTACGACAGGGGGTCATGAACACTGAAGCTTTCTTT
>-|TRBV18|-|TRBJ2-7
CASSPNDSSYEQYF
TGTGCCAGCTCACCTAACGACAGCTCCTACGAGCAGTACTTC
>TRBD1|TRBV3-1/TRBV3-2|few|TRBJ1-2
CASSQDLAGGGYTF
TGTGCCAGCAGCCAAGATTTGGCAGGGGGCGGCTACACCTTC